This is a list of T cell receptor beta chains from one sample in a study of T cell responses to AZD1222 COVID-19 vaccine. Using immunoSEQ multiplex PCR, the repertoire was profiled, and TCRdb retains in-frame clones only, with some absent. The repertoire holds fewer than 120,000 clones, around 81% seen once, with approximately 4.6% in the top ten. Here the sequenced sample was peripheral blood, taken on day 0 of AZD1222 vaccination. These receptors were obtained from an adult in good health. Each CDR3 is given with its conserved first and last residue.

cdr3_length	v_call	cdr3_aa
16	TRBV5-4	CASSPMDRQNTGELFF
13	TRBV9	CASSVSPGNTIYF
16	TRBV21-1	CASSRKTGNSYNEQFF
13	TRBV19	CASSIGLNYGYTF
14	TRBV18	CASSETGNDQPQHF
19	TRBV4-3	CASSQDLQGSTISNQPQHF
14	TRBV6-5	CASSYEGGGYGYTF
14	TRBV28	CAARDSLSTDTQYF
14	TRBV5-6	CASSLGGTNEKLFF
13	TRBV6-5	CASSYQGFYEQYF